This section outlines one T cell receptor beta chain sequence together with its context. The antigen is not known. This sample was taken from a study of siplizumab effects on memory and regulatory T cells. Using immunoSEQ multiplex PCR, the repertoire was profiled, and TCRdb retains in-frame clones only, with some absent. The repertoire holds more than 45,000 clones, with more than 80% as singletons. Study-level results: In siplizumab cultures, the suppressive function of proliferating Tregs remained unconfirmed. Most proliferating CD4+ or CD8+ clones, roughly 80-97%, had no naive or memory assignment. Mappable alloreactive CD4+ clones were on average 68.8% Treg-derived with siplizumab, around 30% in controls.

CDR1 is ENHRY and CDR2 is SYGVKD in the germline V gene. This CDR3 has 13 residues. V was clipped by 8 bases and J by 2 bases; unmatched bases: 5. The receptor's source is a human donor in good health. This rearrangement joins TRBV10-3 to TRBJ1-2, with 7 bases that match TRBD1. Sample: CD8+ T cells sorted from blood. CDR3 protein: CAIHDRENYGYTF. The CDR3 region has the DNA TGTGCCATCCACGACAGGGAGAACTATGGCTACACCTTC.